This is a list of T cell receptor beta chains from one sample in a study of T cell changes during pregnancy in multiple sclerosis. Assay: immunoSEQ multiplex PCR; the TCRdb copy retains only in-frame clones and omits some. The sample contains approximately 38,000 clones, roughly 90% of which appear only once. The sample consisted of CD8+ T cells from peripheral blood mononuclear cells, taken in the third trimester of pregnancy. The receptor source for this set is a female donor with multiple sclerosis, enrolled in a pregnancy study. Both conserved end residues are part of each CDR3.

j_call: TRBJ1-3
v_call: TRBV15
cdr3_aa: CATSRDRGAGNTIYF

j_call: TRBJ1-2
v_call: TRBV19
cdr3_aa: CASSIDLGSNYGYTF

j_call: TRBJ2-1
v_call: TRBV9
cdr3_aa: CASSVAAGGLSYNEQFF

j_call: TRBJ2-7
v_call: TRBV7-9
cdr3_aa: CASSQKGHYEQYF

j_call: TRBJ1-2
v_call: TRBV5-8
cdr3_aa: CASSLAWDYDNYGYTF

j_call: TRBJ2-7
v_call: TRBV6-1
cdr3_aa: CASSEEGTGASEQYF

j_call: TRBJ2-3
v_call: TRBV6-5
cdr3_aa: CASDVTSGSTDTQYF

j_call: TRBJ2-1
v_call: TRBV7-8
cdr3_aa: CASSLFGFSIGTSAYNEQFF

j_call: TRBJ2-1
v_call: TRBV9
cdr3_aa: CASSVGLAGVDYNEQFF

j_call: TRBJ2-7
v_call: TRBV10-3
cdr3_aa: CAISDVGEYEQYF

j_call: TRBJ1-1
v_call: TRBV5-1
cdr3_aa: CASSLAAGYTEAFF

j_call: TRBJ2-5
v_call: TRBV7-9
cdr3_aa: CASSLVPGQETQYF